This T cell receptor beta chain emerged from a study of tumor-infiltrating lymphocytes in primary liver carcinoma. Starting material for RNA and DNA co-extraction consisted of about 20-30 mg of unsorted bulk tissue. Points on this clonotype: An end of the junction does not agree with germline; a read error may underlie this.

Starting material of 500 to 600 ng total RNA yielded TCR beta cDNA via a constant-region primer. Employing slightly modified ARM-PCR, three nested multiplex PCR rounds were run, and these gave rise to the TCR beta libraries. TRBV1-TRBV30 forward primers paired with a C-beta reverse primer were used in the first two PCR rounds, which ran roughly 10 cycles each. TCRdb called the multiplex PCR reads again in MiXCR, with one record for every CDR3 protein. The repertoire has 100,000 to 150,000 distinct CDR3 sequences, roughly three fifths of them found once; the top ten carry around 8.2%. Germline V lookup: CDR1 SGHNT, CDR2 YENEEA. The CDR3 totals 12 residues.

Sequencing was performed on liver tumor tissue from sampling region 3. Subset described: tumor region T3, left-lateral pole. V usage is TRBV11-3 and J usage is TRBJ2-3; D gene uncertain. The source is an older woman with primary liver carcinoma and hepatitis B virus infection. CDR3 nucleotide sequence: TGTGCCAGCAGCTTAGGTCGTAGGATGCAGTGTTTT. Its translation is CASSLGRRMQCF.